This entry features one T cell receptor (beta chain) sequence. No antigen is known for it. The sample is drawn from a study of cytomegalovirus exposure and HLA in healthy donors. Study-level results: Later on, an analysis tied around 17,000 TCR beta sequences to HLA alleles at 0.05 false discovery rate.

Germline trimming cut 5 bases from V and 7 bases from J; bases unmatched to any gene: 11. This CDR3 comprises 15 residues. In germline, CDR1 is SGHAT, CDR2 FQNNGV. In the PCR, 60 Vbeta and 13 Jbeta primers were used. Here immunoSEQ multiplex PCR was the method, and the copy in TCRdb shows in-frame clones only, minus some. The table lists around 50,000 clones, about three quarters of them singletons, with around 8.1% in the top ten. Those who donated were healthy bone marrow donors. Sequenced: PBMCs. J is TRBJ2-1 and V is TRBV11-2, with 7 bases that match TRBD1. The sequence came from a young man in good health and CMV-seropositive. CDR3 nucleotide sequence: TGTGCCAGCAGCCCCCCCGACAGGGCATTGAATGAGCAGTTCTTC. Translating it yields CASSPPDRALNEQFF.